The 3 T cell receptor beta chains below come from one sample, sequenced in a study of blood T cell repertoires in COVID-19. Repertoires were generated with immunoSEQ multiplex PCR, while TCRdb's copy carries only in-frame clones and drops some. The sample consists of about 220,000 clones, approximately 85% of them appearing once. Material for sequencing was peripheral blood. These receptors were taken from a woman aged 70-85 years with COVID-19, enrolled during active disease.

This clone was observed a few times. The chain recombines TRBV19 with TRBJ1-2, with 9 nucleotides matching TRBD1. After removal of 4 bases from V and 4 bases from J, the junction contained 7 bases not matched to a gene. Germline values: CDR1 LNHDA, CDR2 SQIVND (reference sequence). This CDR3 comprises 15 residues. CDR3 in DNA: TGTGCCAGTAGTACCACCGGGACAGGGTTCTATGGCTACACCTTC. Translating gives CASSTTGTGFYGYTF.

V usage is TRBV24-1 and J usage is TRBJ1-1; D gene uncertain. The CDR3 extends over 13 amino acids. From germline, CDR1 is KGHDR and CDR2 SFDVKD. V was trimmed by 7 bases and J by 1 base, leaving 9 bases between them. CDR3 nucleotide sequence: TGTGCCACCAGATCCGATAGGAACACTGAAGCTTTCTTT. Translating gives CATRSDRNTEAFF.

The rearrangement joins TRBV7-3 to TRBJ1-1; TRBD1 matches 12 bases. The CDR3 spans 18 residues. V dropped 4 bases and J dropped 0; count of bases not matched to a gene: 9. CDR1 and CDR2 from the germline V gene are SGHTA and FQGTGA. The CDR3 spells CASSSRDRGLNMNTEAFF. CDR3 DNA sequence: TGTGCCAGCAGCTCCCGGGACAGGGGGCTAAATATGAACACTGAAGCTTTCTTT.